This T cell receptor (beta chain) was documented in a study of technical replicates of blood from four donors. Germline V gives CDR1 MDHEN, CDR2 SYDVKM. The length of the CDR3 is 14 residues. V lost 4 bases to trimming and J lost 0 bases, with 8 bases between them. TCRdb keeps only in-frame clones here, not all; method: immunoSEQ multiplex PCR. The sample contains about 67,000 clones, about 97% of which appear only once. Comment on this clone: This sample includes further DNA sequences coding for the same CDR3.

The TCR originated in a human donor in good health. Sequenced input: T cells isolated from PBMCs. The gene calls are TRBV28 and TRBJ2-3, with D perhaps TRBD2 (5 bases). CDR3 protein: CASSSGLSTDTQYF. Here the CDR3 DNA reads TGTGCCAGCAGTTCAGGACTGAGCACAGATACGCAGTATTTT.